This T cell receptor beta chain was obtained from a study of T cell repertoires in aging, cancer and after chemotherapy. Turning to the study itself: Six age groups, ranging from 30 or younger to 70 or older, included the donors. Pre- and post-chemotherapy samples were paired from glioblastoma patients treated with temozolomide-based therapy.

Germline CDR1 reads DFQATT; CDR2 reads SNEGSKA (reference sequence). Trimming pared 4 bases from V and 4 bases from J, leaving 7 bases between. CDR3 length: 11 residues. Whole-study results and caveats: In cancer patients, declining TCR diversity with age involved lost richness and lost evenness.

Amplification of TCR beta used genomic DNA extracted from peripheral blood. A mixed TRB-A/B primer pool amplified rearranged TRB by multiplex touch-down PCR. TCRdb reanalysed the multiplex PCR reads using MiXCR and keeps one entry per CDR3 protein. This table has about 2,900 distinct CDR3 sequences, about 32% appearing once. To note about this clonotype: The antigen is undetermined.

Sequencing used blood. The source is a human donor with a solid tumor. The chain couples TRBV20-1 to TRBJ1-1, with unresolved D. CDR3 DNA: TGCAGTGCTATCCCCGGCACTGAAGCTTTCTTT. Its translation: CSAIPGTEAFF.